The 25 T cell receptor beta chains listed next were all sequenced from one sample in a study of draining lymph node invasion in breast cancer. The CD4+ CD45RA- CD25high gate defined the sorted memory regulatory T cells. TCRdb fed the bulk RNA-seq reads into MiXCR, producing one record per CDR3 protein. Of around 3,000 distinct CDR3 sequences in the sample, 45% to 55% are singletons; the top ten hold about 3.4%. Sequencing used sorted memory Tregs from a lymph node. The receptor set was obtained from a female donor with luminal breast cancer.

This clonotype has a handful of counts. V usage is TRBV4-1 and J usage is TRBJ1-2; 7 nucleotides agree with TRBD1. Germline loops: CDR1 MGHRA, CDR2 YSYEKL. J gave up 6 bases and V 2 bases, and 9 bases lay outside the gene matches. The CDR3 sequence is 15 residues long. CDR3 DNA: TGCGCCAGCAGCCAAAGGGACAGCCGGAGGGATGGCTACACCTTC. Translating it yields CASSQRDSRRDGYTF.

This clonotype showed up just once. V and J are TRBV19 and TRBJ1-2; 7 nucleotides align to TRBD1. The length of the CDR3 is 17 residues. Trimming at V came to 1 base and at J to 8 bases, leaving 16 bases not matched to a gene. Germline lookup yields CDR1 LNHDA and CDR2 SQIVND (reference sequence). The CDR3 DNA follows: TGTGCCAGTAGTATAGTGTCTCTACGAGGGGGCTCAAGGGGCTACACCTTC. As protein: CASSIVSLRGGSRGYTF.

The rearrangement joins TRBV27 to TRBJ2-6, with 10 bases identical to TRBD1. The CDR3 sequence is 18 residues long. Germline values: CDR1 MNHEY, CDR2 SMNVEV (reference sequence). V lost 7 bases, J lost 2 bases, and 11 bases stayed unmatched. The CDR3 DNA sequence: TGTGCCAGCACAGTTCTCGGGACAGGGGTCCCTGGGGCCAACGTCCTGACTTTC. It codes for CASTVLGTGVPGANVLTF.

This clonotype turned up a few times. This chain connects TRBV29-1 to TRBJ1-5, with 9 nucleotides matching TRBD1. Germline V gene sequence: CDR1 SQVTM, CDR2 ANQGSEA. The CDR3 loop spans 14 amino acids. Trimming cost V 5 bases and J 3 bases; bases outside gene matches: 5. In nucleotides, the CDR3 is TGCAGCGTTTCACAGGGGGCAAACAATCAGCCCCAGCATTTT. Residues: CSVSQGANNQPQHF. Using reference TRBV29-1 and TRBJ1-5 for the parts outside the CDR3, the full variable domain is SAVISQKPSRDICQRGTSLTIQCQVDSQVTMMFWYRQQPGQSLTLIATANQGSEATYESGFVIDKFPISRPNLTFSTLTVSNMSPEDSSIYLCSVSQGANNQPQHFGDGTRLSIL.

The gene calls are TRBV19 and TRBJ1-2; D not resolved. V was cut by 10 bases and J by 4 bases, with 10 bases left in between. CDR3 length: 11 amino acids. Per the germline V gene, CDR1 is LNHDA and CDR2 is SQIVND (reference sequence). CDR3 protein: CATRRIYGYTF. The CDR3 nucleotides are TGTGCCACCCGACGGATCTATGGCTACACCTTC. The full variable domain, in which reference TRBV19 and TRBJ1-2 provide the parts outside the CDR3, is DGGITQSPKYLFRKEGQNVTLSCEQNLNHDAMYWYRQDPGQGLRLIYYSQIVNDFQKGDIAEGYSVSREKKESFPLTVTSAQKNPTAFYLCATRRIYGYTFGSGTRLTVV.

This clonotype was detected a few times. The chain carries TRBV5-1 and TRBJ1-2, with D perhaps matching TRBD1 (5 bases). The CDR3 has 14 residues. The V gene lost 6 bases and the J gene lost 2 bases, with 14 bases spanning the gap. Germline lookup yields CDR1 SGHRS and CDR2 YFSETQ. CDR3 bases: TGCGCCAGCATCCCGGAGGCAGGGAACTATGGCTACACCTTC. Protein sequence: CASIPEAGNYGYTF.

This clonotype was found a few times. The rearrangement links TRBV7-2 to TRBJ2-3; D unclear. Germline V gene data show CDR1 as SGHTA and CDR2 as FQGNSA. Trimming pared 2 bases from V and 2 bases from J, leaving 8 bases between. This CDR3 region has 14 residues. CDR3 in DNA: TGTGCCAGCAGCTTAAAACTAACCACAGATACGCAGTATTTT. Translated, it gives CASSLKLTTDTQYF.

Concerning this clonotype itself: At one end the junction does not follow the germline gene, possibly because of a read error. The V call is TRBV7-7, the J call TRBJ2-2, with TRBD2 as a possible D gene (6 bases). In germline, CDR1 is SSHAT, CDR2 FNYEAQ (reference sequence). This CDR3 has 14 residues. The CDR3 DNA reads as TGTGCTAGCAGCCCTCTGGGGGGTTCCGGGGAGCTGTTTTTT. Residues: CASSPLGGSGELFF. The variable domain in full, with the rest retrieved from reference TRBV7-7 and TRBJ2-2, is GAGVSQSPRYKVTKRGQDVTLRCDPISSHATLYWYQQALGQGPEFLTYFNYEAQPDKSGLPSDRFSAERPEGSISTLTIQRTEQRDSAMYRCASSPLGGSGELFFGEGSRLTVL.

The gene calls are TRBV19 and TRBJ1-5, with D hard to call. This CDR3 comprises 15 residues. Germline assignment: CDR1 LNHDA and CDR2 SQIVND (reference sequence). Trimming cost V 6 bases and J 8 bases, with 20 bases left between them. CDR3 sequence: CASRPREVRSEPQHF. The CDR3 nucleotides read TGTGCCAGTAGACCCCGGGAAGTACGGAGTGAGCCCCAGCATTTT.

The rearrangement joins TRBV13 to TRBJ1-1; the D is unclear. Trimming shortened V by 3 bases and J by 6 bases, and 11 bases separated the two germline ends. The CDR3 is made up of 13 amino acids. CDR1 is PRHDT and CDR2 is FYEKMQ in the germline V gene (reference sequence). This CDR3 is CASSFRVWAEAFF. In DNA form, the CDR3 reads TGTGCCAGCAGCTTTAGGGTTTGGGCTGAAGCTTTCTTT. Combining the CDR3 with reference TRBV13 and TRBJ1-1 gives the whole variable domain AAGVIQSPRHLIKEKRETATLKCYPIPRHDTVYWYQQGPGQDPQFLISFYEKMQSDKGSIPDRFSAQQFSDYHSELNMSSLELGDSALYFCASSFRVWAEAFFGQGTRLTVV.

The table lists this clonotype with a count of one. V gene TRBV9 combines with J gene TRBJ2-3; D possibly uses TRBD1 or TRBD2 (5 bases each). CDR3 length: 15 residues. CDR1 and CDR2 from the germline V gene are SGDLS and YYNGEE. V lost 2 bases and J 6 bases, leaving 16 bases between the germline ends. CDR3 in DNA: TGTGCCAGCAGCGTGGACACCCGAGGGTTTGATACGCAGTATTTT. It codes for CASSVDTRGFDTQYF. Full variable domain (remainder filled in from reference TRBV9 and TRBJ2-3): DSGVTQTPKHLITATGQRVTLRCSPRSGDLSVYWYQQSLDQGLQFLIQYYNGEERAKGNILERFSAQQFPDLHSELNLSSLELGDSALYFCASSVDTRGFDTQYFGPGTRLTVL.

The chain employs TRBV10-3 and TRBJ1-6, with no clear D. The V end lost 2 bases, the J end lost 8 bases, and 16 bases lay between the germline ends. There are 16 residues in the CDR3. Per germline, CDR1 ENHRY and CDR2 SYGVKD. The CDR3 DNA reads TGTGCCATCAGTGAGGGGTCAGGAGGTGGTGATTCACCCCTCCACTTT. This translates into CAISEGSGGGDSPLHF.

The chain uses TRBV6-1 and TRBJ1-1, with D tentatively TRBD1 (5 bases). The V gene's germline CDR1 is MNHNS and CDR2 SASEGT. The V end was cut by 4 bases, the J end by 11 bases, with 14 bases between. The CDR3 has 12 amino acids. Here the CDR3 DNA reads TGTGCCAGCAGTGTAGGGGCAGTGGGGGCTTTCTTT. Protein sequence: CASSVGAVGAFF.

This clonotype was seen a handful of times. The chain employs TRBV6-2 or TRBV6-3 and TRBJ2-2; 8 bases map to TRBD2. V was pared by 2 bases and J by 1 base, with 3 bases of the junction left unmatched. Germline V CDR1 and CDR2: MNHEY, SVGEGT. CDR3 size: 16 residues. CDR3 DNA sequence: TGTGCCAGCAGTTACCCCGGGGGGGGGAACACCGGGGAGCTGTTTTTT. It yields the protein CASSYPGGGNTGELFF.

The table lists this clonotype with a few counts. V is TRBV6-4 and J is TRBJ1-1, with D hard to call. Per germline, CDR1 MRHNA and CDR2 SNTAGT. The CDR3 is made up of 15 amino acids. The V end lost 0 bases, the J end lost 0 bases, and 8 bases lay between the germline ends. In DNA, the CDR3 is TGTGCCAGCAGTGACTCGATGCTCATGAACACTGAAGCTTTCTTT. It specifies CASSDSMLMNTEAFF.

This clonotype was detected only a few times. The chain has TRBV29-1 and TRBJ2-7; the match to TRBD1 covers 8 bases. Germline values: CDR1 SQVTM, CDR2 ANQGSEA. The CDR3 loop spans 8 amino acids. V gave up 6 bases and J gave up 13 bases; unmatched junction bases: 2. The CDR3 reads CSVGQGYF. The CDR3 coding sequence is TGCAGCGTCGGACAGGGTTACTTC.

This clonotype was counted between two and nine times. The V call is TRBV27, the J call TRBJ1-6; possible D gene TRBD1, 6 bases. The CDR3 is made up of 14 amino acids. In germline, CDR1 is MNHEY, CDR2 SMNVEV (reference sequence). Trimming left V 5 bases short and J 14 bases short, with 19 bases between. The DNA for the CDR3 is TGTGCCAGCAGTACAGACAGAGGGGGGTCCACCCTCCACTTT. It translates to CASSTDRGGSTLHF.

The chain joins TRBV7-2 to TRBJ2-1; possibly TRBD2 for D (6 bases). The CDR3 has 16 residues. V was cut by 3 bases and J by 9 bases, with 21 bases left in between. From germline, CDR1 is SGHTA and CDR2 FQGNSA. CDR3: CASSFRGTGGIGEQFF. For the CDR3, the DNA is TGTGCCAGCAGCTTCCGCGGGACTGGGGGGATCGGTGAGCAGTTCTTC.

The rearrangement joins TRBV27 to TRBJ1-1; no definite D call. This CDR3 has 14 residues. Germline V lookup: CDR1 MNHEY, CDR2 SMNVEV (reference sequence). Trimming took 2 bases from V and 0 from J, leaving 7 bases between them. The CDR3 bases are TGTGCCAGCAGTTTAGCGAGGGTGAACACTGAAGCTTTCTTT. This translates into CASSLARVNTEAFF.

The V gene is TRBV3-1, the J gene TRBJ1-1, with D uncertain. With 3 bases removed from V and 5 bases from J, the gap between germline ends came to 16 bases. The CDR3 extends over 15 amino acids. Germline CDR1 reads LGHDT; CDR2 reads YNNKEL (reference sequence). The CDR3 nucleotides read TGTGCCAGCAGCCAGAAAACCCTTCTTGGTACTGAAGCTTTCTTT. This codes for CASSQKTLLGTEAFF.

A single count supports this clonotype. The chain recombines TRBV6-9 with TRBJ2-5; D could derive from TRBD1 or TRBD2 (5 bases each). The CDR3 sequence is 13 residues long. Germline V gene data show CDR1 as MNHGY and CDR2 as SVAAGI. V gave up 8 bases and J gave up 2 bases, with 12 bases separating them. CDR3 amino acids: CASLGGSQETQYF. In DNA form, the CDR3 reads TGTGCCAGCCTTGGGGGAAGTCAAGAGACCCAGTACTTC.

This chain uses TRBV6-1 with TRBJ1-5; TRBD1 matches 9 bases. The CDR3 contains 16 residues. The germline V gene encodes CDR1 MNHNS and CDR2 SASEGT. The V gene end was trimmed by 5 bases and the J gene end by 1 base; junction bases not matched to a gene: 6. The CDR3 is CASSFRGTGSNQPQHF. In nucleotides, the CDR3 is TGTGCCAGCAGTTTCCGGGGGACAGGGAGCAATCAGCCCCAGCATTTT.

This rearrangement joins TRBV29-1 to TRBJ2-5, with 9 nucleotides matching TRBD2. Per germline, CDR1 SQVTM and CDR2 ANQGSEA. CDR3 length equals 13 residues. V lost 7 bases and J lost 0; bases outside the gene matches: 3. The CDR3 region has the DNA TGCAGCGCGCGGGAGGGGTACCAAGAGACCCAGTACTTC. Translated, it gives CSAREGYQETQYF.

The rearrangement links TRBV20-1 to TRBJ2-3; tentative D call: TRBD1 (6 bases). Looked up from germline, CDR1 is DFQATT and CDR2 is SNEGSKA (reference sequence). The CDR3 spans 14 residues. The V gene lost 8 bases and the J gene lost 2 bases, with 17 bases spanning the gap. The DNA of the CDR3 is TGCAGTCCCCGTTCTACAGGGACCACAGATACGCAGTATTTT. Encoded protein: CSPRSTGTTDTQYF.

The V gene is TRBV28, the J gene TRBJ2-2, with TRBD2 as a possible D gene (5 bases). The germline V gene has CDR1 MDHEN and CDR2 SYDVKM. Trimming pared 8 bases from V and 2 bases from J, leaving 15 bases between. The CDR3 sequence is 15 residues long. This CDR3 reads CASLRGGPNTGELFF. CDR3 DNA sequence: TGTGCCAGCCTACGGGGTGGGCCAAACACCGGGGAGCTGTTTTTT.